What follows are 25 T cell receptor beta chains derived from one specimen sequenced in a study of blood T cell repertoires in COVID-19 (dated by TCRdb to 2018 to 2020). Libraries were made using the immunoSEQ multiplex PCR assay. TCRdb's version of the immuneACCESS table is confined to in-frame rearrangements and falls short of the full clone set. An unresolved V gene accounts for under half of the shortfall where checked; the remainder is of unknown origin. The sample profile shows about 270,000 clones; about nine tenths of them were found once. The top ten constitute over 4% of the sample. Sequencing was performed on PBMCs or T cells enriched from blood (not recorded which). The receptors stem from a woman in her twenties or thirties with acute COVID-19.

The V gene is TRBV7-9, the J gene TRBJ2-1, with 8 bases aligning to TRBD1. J gave up 10 bases and V 5 bases, and 13 bases lay outside the gene matches. The CDR3 is 15 amino acids. Germline CDR1 SEHNR, CDR2 FQNEAQ (reference sequence). CDR3 residues: CASSPGQGFGLEQFF. In DNA form, the CDR3 reads TGTGCCAGCAGCCCCGGACAGGGATTCGGTTTAGAGCAGTTCTTC.

This sequence joins TRBV5-6 and TRBJ2-1; 7 bases align to TRBD2. CDR3 length: 16 amino acids. CDR1 is SGHDT and CDR2 is YYEEEE in the germline V gene. Losses at the gene ends were 0 bases for V and 2 bases for J; bases not matched to a gene: 5. CDR3 in amino acids: CASSLEDGGTYNEQFF. In nucleotides, the CDR3 is TGTGCCAGCAGCTTGGAGGACGGGGGGACCTACAATGAGCAGTTCTTC.

The chain carries TRBV28 and TRBJ1-2; 7 nucleotides match TRBD1. CDR1 MDHEN and CDR2 SYDVKM come from the germline V gene. The CDR3 is 14 residues long. Losses at the gene ends were 10 bases for V and 4 bases for J; bases not matched to a gene: 12. CDR3 nucleotides: TGTGCCACCCCTGGACACACAGGGGCCTATGGCTACACCTTC. Translating gives CATPGHTGAYGYTF.

The chain recombines TRBV28 with TRBJ2-3; D call uncertain. Trimming shortened V by 3 bases and J by 4 bases, and 17 bases separated the two germline ends. This CDR3 has 16 residues. Germline lookup yields CDR1 MDHEN and CDR2 SYDVKM. The CDR3 region is CASSFRSRREADTQYF. The CDR3 DNA is TGTGCCAGCAGTTTCCGAAGCCGAAGAGAGGCAGATACGCAGTATTTT.

This chain uses TRBV2 with TRBJ2-7; D might be TRBD1 (6 bases). V was clipped by 2 bases and J by 4 bases, with 12 bases between them. In germline, CDR1 is SNHLY, CDR2 FYNNEI. The CDR3 runs 14 residues. The CDR3 bases are TGTGCCAGCAGTGAACAGGGGAGCTTTTACGAGCAGTACTTC. It translates to CASSEQGSFYEQYF.

The rearrangement uses TRBV6-4 and TRBJ2-7; D call uncertain. The germline gives CDR1 MRHNA, CDR2 SNTAGT. The V end was cut by 10 bases, the J end by 0 bases, with 10 bases between. The CDR3 extends over 12 amino acids. The CDR3 region has the DNA TGTGCCACCCCAGTAAGCTCCTACGAGCAGTACTTC. It translates to CATPVSSYEQYF.

The genes are TRBV2 and TRBJ1-6, with D perhaps TRBD1 (5 bases). The CDR3 sequence is 15 residues long. Germline CDR1 reads SNHLY; CDR2 reads FYNNEI. The V gene lost 2 bases and the J gene lost 9 bases, with 14 bases spanning the gap. This CDR3 reads CASSELDQGGSPLHF. The CDR3 DNA sequence: TGTGCCAGCAGTGAATTGGACCAGGGAGGTTCACCCCTCCACTTT.

Concerning this clone itself: Compared with germline, one end of the junction differs, possibly owing to a read error. The chain uses TRBV6-2 or TRBV6-3 and TRBJ1-2; D remains ambiguous. Germline loops: CDR1 MNHEY, CDR2 SVGEGT. The CDR3 runs 14 residues. CDR3 region: CASSYKTSHYGYTF. The CDR3 nucleotides are TGTGCCAGCAGTTACAAAACTTCCCACTACGGCTACACCTTC.

This chain connects TRBV28 to TRBJ2-2; TRBD2 matches at 12 bases. From germline, CDR1 is MDHEN and CDR2 SYDVKM. The CDR3 loop spans 17 amino acids. Germline trimming cut 3 bases from V and 6 bases from J; bases unmatched to any gene: 8. CDR3 nucleotide sequence: TGTGCCAGCAGTTTTCCGACTAGCGGGAGTTTCGCCGGGGAGCTGTTTTTT. This encodes CASSFPTSGSFAGELFF.

The chain has TRBV7-2 and TRBJ2-7; 9 positions match TRBD1. Unmatched junction bases numbered 2, after V lost 1 base and J lost 1 base. This CDR3 spans 15 amino acids. Germline CDR1 SGHTA, CDR2 FQGNSA. The CDR3 reads CASSLVGTGSYEQYF. In DNA, the CDR3 is TGTGCCAGCAGCTTAGTGGGGACAGGGTCCTACGAGCAGTACTTC.

The chain combines TRBV19 with TRBJ2-7, with D perhaps TRBD2 (5 bases). The V end was cut by 3 bases, the J end by 0 bases, with 9 bases between. This CDR3 is built from 14 residues. Germline V gene lookup returns CDR1 LNHDA and CDR2 SQIVND (reference sequence). The CDR3 coding sequence is TGTGCCAGTAGTATGGCCGGAGGCTCCTACGAGCAGTACTTC. Residues: CASSMAGGSYEQYF.

This chain connects TRBV19 to TRBJ1-1, with no clear D. The V gene's germline CDR1 is LNHDA and CDR2 SQIVND (reference sequence). This CDR3 region has 13 residues. The V gene lost 7 bases and the J gene lost 3 bases, with 12 bases spanning the gap. Here the CDR3 DNA reads TGTGCCAGTACGGAGGACGGATACACTGAAGCTTTCTTT. Translated, it gives CASTEDGYTEAFF. Based on the CDR3 plus reference TRBV19 and TRBJ1-1, the full variable domain is DGGITQSPKYLFRKEGQNVTLSCEQNLNHDAMYWYRQDPGQGLRLIYYSQIVNDFQKGDIAEGYSVSREKKESFPLTVTSAQKNPTAFYLCASTEDGYTEAFFGQGTRLTVV.

This chain joins TRBV5-5 and TRBJ2-7; D is uncertain. The germline V and J ends were trimmed by 6 bases and 0 bases, with 10 bases remaining between them. Germline V gene lookup returns CDR1 SGHKS and CDR2 YYEKEE (reference sequence). There are 13 residues in the CDR3. CDR3 in amino acids: CASTLSVSYEQYF. CDR3 nucleotide sequence: TGTGCCAGCACTCTCAGCGTCTCCTACGAGCAGTACTTC.

J is TRBJ2-2 and V is TRBV5-4, with D possibly being TRBD1 (6 bases). Trimming pared 3 bases from V and 4 bases from J, leaving 13 bases between. This CDR3 is 15 amino acids long. Per germline, CDR1 SGHNT and CDR2 YYREEE (reference sequence). The CDR3 here is CASSSTQGSTGELFF. The CDR3 DNA is TGTGCCAGCAGCTCGACGCAGGGGTCCACCGGGGAGCTGTTTTTT.

The chain links TRBV14 to TRBJ2-7; 7 nucleotides agree with TRBD1. Germline CDR1 reads SGHDN; CDR2 reads FVKESK. This CDR3 has 16 residues. V was clipped by 1 base and J by 4 bases; unmatched bases: 10. The CDR3 nucleotides are TGTGCCAGCAGCCAAGTGTTAAGACAGGGCACATACGAGCAGTACTTC. Translation: CASSQVLRQGTYEQYF.

A single count supports this clone. The chain couples TRBV2 to TRBJ2-2, with 7 bases that match TRBD1. The CDR3 extends over 14 amino acids. Germline V CDR1 and CDR2: SNHLY, FYNNEI. After removal of 4 bases from V and 7 bases from J, the junction contained 6 bases not matched to a gene. DNA of the CDR3: TGTGCCAGCAGTGGACAGGGAAGGGTCGGGGAGCTGTTTTTT. Amino acid sequence: CASSGQGRVGELFF.

This clone was seen once. This chain joins TRBV7-9 and TRBJ1-1; D unresolved. Looked up from germline, CDR1 is SEHNR and CDR2 is FQNEAQ (reference sequence). This CDR3 spans 18 amino acids. The V end lost 3 bases, the J end lost 1 base, and 21 bases lay between the germline ends. DNA of the CDR3: TGTGCCAGCAGCTTGCGAGACACCCCTTTCAAGGCGAACACTGAAGCTTTCTTT. It specifies CASSLRDTPFKANTEAFF.

J is TRBJ2-3 and V is TRBV9; D perhaps matches TRBD2 (5 bases). Germline values: CDR1 SGDLS, CDR2 YYNGEE. The CDR3 has 13 residues. Trimming removed 4 bases at V and 5 bases at J, with 11 bases between. CDR3 in amino acids: CASSIGREDTQYF. In DNA form, the CDR3 reads TGTGCCAGCAGCATCGGCCGGGAAGATACGCAGTATTTT.

V gene TRBV19 combines with J gene TRBJ2-7; 8 bases are a match to TRBD2. The trim removed 8 bases at V and 4 bases at J, leaving 13 bases unmatched. In germline, CDR1 is LNHDA, CDR2 SQIVND (reference sequence). The CDR3 has 15 residues. CDR3 protein: CASQPGRGGTYEQYF. CDR3 bases: TGTGCCAGTCAACCCGGTCGCGGGGGGACGTACGAGCAGTACTTC.

The chain couples TRBV5-1 to TRBJ2-5, with 11 bases matching TRBD2. CDR1 SGHRS and CDR2 YFSETQ come from the germline V gene. This CDR3 region has 16 residues. V lost 0 bases to trimming and J lost 7 bases; unmatched junction nucleotides: 8. CDR3 nucleotide sequence: TGCGCCAGCAGCTTGGAAACTAGCGGGAGTATTGGGACCCAGTACTTC. Residues: CASSLETSGSIGTQYF.

Written as DNA, the CDR3 is TGTGCCACCAGTGATTTTTTTGAGACCGGGGAGCTGTTTTTT. This encodes CATSDFFETGELFF. The chain recombines TRBV24-1 with TRBJ2-2; D is unclear. The CDR3 has 14 residues. Germline-derived CDR1 and CDR2 are KGHDR and SFDVKD. V gave up 1 base and J gave up 5 bases, with 7 bases separating them.

CDR3 sequence reads: CASSLQGSVTNEKLFF. The CDR3 nucleotides read TGTGCCAGCAGTCTGCAGGGGAGTGTAACTAATGAAAAACTGTTTTTT. V usage is TRBV28 and J usage is TRBJ1-4, with D possibly matching TRBD1 (6 bases). Trimming pared 5 bases from V and 1 base from J, leaving 14 bases between. Germline CDR1 MDHEN, CDR2 SYDVKM. CDR3 length: 16 residues.

The chain joins TRBV5-1 to TRBJ2-6, with a possible D match to TRBD2 (6 bases). Germline values: CDR1 SGHRS, CDR2 YFSETQ. Trimming took 6 bases from V and 0 from J, leaving 10 bases between them. This CDR3 is 15 amino acids long. This CDR3 is CASMAGNSGANVLTF. The CDR3 coding sequence is TGCGCCAGCATGGCGGGGAACTCTGGGGCCAACGTCCTGACTTTC. The full variable domain, completed using reference TRBV5-1 and TRBJ2-6, is KAGVTQTPRYLIKTRGQQVTLSCSPISGHRSVSWYQQTPGQGLQFLFEYFSETQRNKGNFPGRFSGRQFSNSRSEMNVSTLELGDSALYLCASMAGNSGANVLTFGAGSRLTVL.

This sequence joins TRBV21-1 and TRBJ1-5; the D call of TRBD1 is as the table states it, not checked on the DNA. TRBV21-1 is designated a pseudogene. The CDR3 covers 14 residues. The CDR3 here is CASSKEGRGQPQHF. As DNA, the CDR3 is TGTGCCAGCAGCAAAGAGGGCAGGGGACAGCCCCAGCATTTT.

The chain has TRBV7-9 and TRBJ1-2, with a weak D call TRBD1 (6 bases). The CDR3 loop spans 14 amino acids. V lost 6 bases, J lost 2 bases, and 13 bases lay in between. Germline values: CDR1 SEHNR, CDR2 FQNEAQ (reference sequence). CDR3 coding DNA: TGTGCCAGCAGGTCGTCTGGACAGAACTATGGCTACACCTTC. Its translation: CASRSSGQNYGYTF.